The clone carrying this TCR beta chain occurred a few times. Measured with immunoSEQ multiplex PCR; TCRdb has only the in-frame clones, and not every one. The sample lists roughly 48,000 clones; over 85% were seen once. This entry comes from a study of blood T cell repertoires in COVID-19. Turning to the study itself: Samples representing acute and convalescent COVID-19 were sourced from the United States, Italy and Spain. T cells, B-cell-depleted T cells, or PBMCs provided the cDNA or gDNA that served as material.

This clonotype was sampled from a woman of 80 years or more with acute or convalescent COVID-19. The specimen sequenced was peripheral blood.

CDR3 region: CASSEPGQGNEQFF. In nucleotides, the CDR3 is TGTGCCAGCAGTGAGCCGGGACAGGGGAATGAGCAGTTCTTC. The rearrangement uses TRBV6-1 and TRBJ2-1, with 10 bases identical to TRBD1. Trimming at V came to 3 bases and at J to 7 bases, leaving 3 bases not matched to a gene. The length of the CDR3 is 14 residues. In germline, CDR1 is MNHNS, CDR2 SASEGT.